The sequence of this T cell receptor beta chain was determined in a study of radiation and T cells in renal cell carcinoma. Study background: Nephrectomy followed 15 Gy stereotactic body radiation by 4 weeks.

The time point was: baseline pretreatment blood. Documented treatment: 15 Gy SBRT to primary tumor, nephrectomy 4 weeks later. Libraries were prepared by immunoSEQ multiplex PCR; TCRdb keeps only in-frame clonotypes and omits some of them. The data show 150,000 or so clones, with around 78% seen just once and under 30% held by the top ten. V lost 5 bases and J lost 5, with 7 bases in between. Per germline, CDR1 SGHNT and CDR2 YYREEE (reference sequence). The CDR3 runs 11 residues. This material consisted of blood, taken from a patient whose treatment included radiotherapy and nephrectomy. The TCR was taken from a woman aged 45-59 years with renal cell carcinoma. The genes are TRBV5-4 and TRBJ2-5; the D is unclear. The CDR3 DNA reads as TGTGCCAGCAGGGAAGGGGAGACCCAGTACTTC. Residues: CASREGETQYF.